The TCR beta chain under discussion was sequenced for a study of blood T cell repertoires in COVID-19. Some clones are missing from TCRdb's copy, which holds only in-frame ones; the method was immunoSEQ multiplex PCR. This repertoire shows fewer than 250,000 clones, about four fifths found once; its top ten account for 3% to 4.5%. Those who participated ranged in age from 18 to 89 years and resided in about two dozen US areas. The germline V and J ends were trimmed by 5 bases and 5 bases, with 13 bases remaining between them. This CDR3 is 13 amino acids long. Germline V lookup: CDR1 SGHTA, CDR2 FQGNSA.

This chain links TRBV7-2 with TRBJ2-7; D call uncertain. The sample was PBMCs or T cells enriched from blood (not recorded which). The source is a woman aged 40 to 50 who had been exposed to COVID-19. CDR3 residues: CASSPREVDEQYF. The CDR3 DNA reads TGTGCCAGCAGCCCACGTGAGGTGGACGAGCAGTACTTC.